These 20 T cell receptor beta chains were all obtained from the same sample, sequenced in a study of cytomegalovirus exposure and HLA in healthy donors. Sequencing was performed with immunoSEQ multiplex PCR; in TCRdb, only in-frame clones are kept and a portion is missing. The table lists about 130,000 clones, almost 85% of them singletons, with less than 35% in the top ten. Material for sequencing was PBMCs. These receptor sequences come from a man aged 30 to 39 in good health and CMV-seropositive.

The V call is TRBV6-1, the J call TRBJ1-6, with D uncertain. V was cut by 0 bases and J by 0 bases, with 21 bases left in between. The CDR3 runs 21 residues. Germline lookup yields CDR1 MNHNS and CDR2 SASEGT. In DNA, the CDR3 is TGTGCCAGCAGTGAAGCGAGCGGCACACATTCTATCAGCTCCTATAATTCACCCCTCCACTTT. Its translation is CASSEASGTHSISSYNSPLHF.

The genes are TRBV5-4 and TRBJ1-2; maybe TRBD1 (6 bases). From germline, CDR1 is SGHNT and CDR2 YYREEE (reference sequence). This CDR3 contains 18 residues. V lost 5 bases, J lost 0 bases, and 23 bases lay in between. The CDR3 DNA sequence: TGTGCCAGCAGAGGCTCTTCCTGGGGGACACTTGCTAACTATGGCTACACCTTC. As protein: CASRGSSWGTLANYGYTF.

The chain recombines TRBV10-3 with TRBJ1-5; D not certain. Germline-derived CDR1 and CDR2 are ENHRY and SYGVKD. V was clipped by 2 bases and J by 0 bases, with 8 bases between them. CDR3 length: 15 residues. The CDR3 nucleotides read TGTGCCATCAGTGAGCGGGATAATAGCAATCAGCCCCAGCATTTT. Its protein product is CAISERDNSNQPQHF.

The chain employs TRBV7-9 and TRBJ2-1; a possible D gene is TRBD1 (5 bases). The germline CDR1 and CDR2 sequences are SEHNR and FQNEAQ (reference sequence). This CDR3 has 13 amino acids. V dropped 10 bases and J dropped 5 bases, with 15 bases sitting between them. The CDR3 region is CATRQFLNNEQFF. CDR3 in DNA: TGTGCCACCCGACAGTTCCTTAACAATGAGCAGTTCTTC.

The V gene is TRBV6-5, the J gene TRBJ2-3, with 8 nucleotides matching TRBD2. This CDR3 has 16 residues. Looked up from germline, CDR1 is MNHEY and CDR2 is SVGAGI. With V trimmed by 4 bases and J by 0 bases, 6 bases remained unmatched. DNA of the CDR3: TGTGCCAGCAGTTCCGCGGGGGGCACTAGCACAGATACGCAGTATTTT. Its protein is CASSSAGGTSTDTQYF.

This clone was seen just once. This chain links TRBV5-4 with TRBJ2-3; TRBD2 might be the D (7 bases). The CDR3 runs to 15 residues. Germline V gives CDR1 SGHNT, CDR2 YYREEE (reference sequence). Trimming removed 4 bases at V and 0 bases at J, with 12 bases between. The CDR3 loop is CASSVGGPSTDTQYF. CDR3 in DNA: TGTGCCAGCAGCGTCGGGGGGCCGAGCACAGATACGCAGTATTTT.

This clone turned up a few times. Here the CDR3 DNA reads TGTGCCAGCAGCGGGGCCCTTAACATTCAGTACTTC. Translated: CASSGALNIQYF. The chain carries TRBV9 and TRBJ2-4, with D unclear. The V end was cut by 3 bases, the J end by 7 bases, with 8 bases between. The CDR3 is made up of 12 amino acids. Germline V CDR1 and CDR2: SGDLS, YYNGEE.

The chain has TRBV7-8 and TRBJ2-1; 7 bases fit TRBD1. The CDR3 is 15 residues long. Trimming took 2 bases from V and 0 from J; bases not matched to a gene: 1. CDR1 SGHVS and CDR2 FQNEAQ come from the germline V gene. The chain's CDR3 is CASSLHRGSYNEQFF. The CDR3 DNA reads TGTGCCAGCAGCTTACACAGGGGCTCCTACAATGAGCAGTTCTTC.

This clone was recorded only once. V is TRBV7-9 and J is TRBJ2-5, with D uncertain. Germline CDR1 SEHNR, CDR2 FQNEAQ (reference sequence). This CDR3 comprises 15 residues. V was clipped by 0 bases and J by 0 bases, with 8 bases between them. This CDR3 is CASSLAIRNQETQYF. The DNA for the CDR3 is TGTGCCAGCAGCTTAGCGATCAGGAACCAAGAGACCCAGTACTTC.

The V gene is TRBV11-2, the J gene TRBJ2-2, with TRBD1 as a possible D gene (6 bases). CDR3 length: 16 amino acids. The germline V gene encodes CDR1 SGHAT and CDR2 FQNNGV. V dropped 6 bases and J dropped 0 bases, with 14 bases sitting between them. CDR3 DNA: TGTGCCAGCAGATCGACAGGACCCTCGAACACCGGGGAGCTGTTTTTT. It yields the protein CASRSTGPSNTGELFF.

This rearrangement joins TRBV6-6 to TRBJ1-2, with D tentatively TRBD1 (6 bases). The CDR3 length is 15 residues. Germline values: CDR1 MNHNY, CDR2 SVGAGI (reference sequence). V was cut by 5 bases and J by 6 bases, with 19 bases left in between. In DNA form, the CDR3 reads TGTGCCAGCAGTACAATCGCGCGGGGGCGGGATGGCTACACCTTC. Translating it yields CASSTIARGRDGYTF.

V gene TRBV12-5 combines with J gene TRBJ2-3, with 9 bases identical to TRBD1. The CDR3 is made up of 15 amino acids. CDR1 and CDR2 (germline): LGHNT, FRNRAP. V shed 5 bases and J 4 bases; nucleotides not matched to a gene: 7. The CDR3 coding sequence is TGTGCTAGTGGTCCCTCGGGACAGGGCTCAGATACGCAGTATTTT. Its translation is CASGPSGQGSDTQYF.

This rearrangement joins TRBV7-9 to TRBJ1-2; 7 bases are shared with TRBD1. The CDR3 sequence is 13 residues long. V dropped 1 base and J dropped 7; count of bases not matched to a gene: 3. The germline V gene has CDR1 SEHNR and CDR2 FQNEAQ (reference sequence). The CDR3 loop is CASSLEQGPGYTF. As DNA, the CDR3 is TGTGCCAGCAGCTTAGAACAGGGGCCTGGCTACACCTTC.

This rearrangement joins TRBV5-4 to TRBJ1-2; D may be TRBD1 (6 bases). This CDR3 spans 14 amino acids. The germline V gene has CDR1 SGHNT and CDR2 YYREEE (reference sequence). Trimming cost V 5 bases and J 2 bases, with 13 bases left between them. The chain's CDR3 is CASRYTGPNYGYTF. In DNA form, the CDR3 reads TGTGCCAGCAGATATACAGGGCCCAACTATGGCTACACCTTC.

V gene TRBV27 combines with J gene TRBJ2-1; maybe TRBD1 (6 bases). The CDR3 runs to 11 residues. The germline V and J ends were trimmed by 4 bases and 10 bases, with 8 bases remaining between them. CDR1 and CDR2 from the germline V gene are MNHEY and SMNVEV (reference sequence). The CDR3 DNA follows: TGTGCCAGCAGTTCGGACAGAGAGCAGTTCTTC. This codes for CASSSDREQFF.

The chain joins TRBV6-5 to TRBJ2-4, with 10 bases aligning to TRBD1. V lost 6 bases, J lost 6 bases, and 8 bases stayed unmatched. The CDR3 runs to 15 residues. Germline V lookup: CDR1 MNHEY, CDR2 SVGAGI. DNA of the CDR3: TGTGCCAGCAGGCAGACAGGGGGCTTGGTAAACATTCAGTACTTC. Amino acids: CASRQTGGLVNIQYF.

The chain couples TRBV7-2 to TRBJ2-7; unclear D gene. Germline V CDR1 and CDR2: SGHTA, FQGNSA. The V gene lost 5 bases and the J gene lost 4 bases, with 6 bases spanning the gap. This CDR3 spans 11 amino acids. CDR3 protein: CASSTVYEQYF. Here the CDR3 DNA reads TGTGCCAGCAGCACAGTATACGAGCAGTACTTC.

The rearrangement uses TRBV18 and TRBJ1-5, with D possibly matching TRBD1 (5 bases). Trimming took off 1 base at V and 1 base at J, with 8 bases between the two ends. CDR3 length equals 15 residues. Germline V gene data show CDR1 as KGHSH and CDR2 as LQKENI. CDR3 sequence reads: CASSPRGHSNQPQHF. CDR3 bases: TGTGCCAGCTCACCACGCGGACACAGCAATCAGCCCCAGCATTTT.

The chain employs TRBV30 and TRBJ2-3; D may be TRBD1 (6 bases). Germline loops: CDR1 GTSNPN, CDR2 SVGIG (reference sequence). This CDR3 has 12 amino acids. Trimming removed 0 bases at V and 6 bases at J, with 7 bases between. This CDR3 is CAWSVRGDTQYF. For the CDR3, the DNA is TGTGCCTGGAGTGTAAGGGGGGATACGCAGTATTTT.

This clone has just a few counts. This chain links TRBV2 with TRBJ1-1; D not certain. V shed 6 bases and J shed 4 bases, with 12 bases lying between them. The CDR3 sequence is 13 residues long. CDR1 is SNHLY, CDR2 FYNNEI, per germline. The CDR3 sequence is CASSMNEGTEAFF. In DNA form, the CDR3 reads TGTGCCAGCAGCATGAATGAGGGCACTGAAGCTTTCTTT.